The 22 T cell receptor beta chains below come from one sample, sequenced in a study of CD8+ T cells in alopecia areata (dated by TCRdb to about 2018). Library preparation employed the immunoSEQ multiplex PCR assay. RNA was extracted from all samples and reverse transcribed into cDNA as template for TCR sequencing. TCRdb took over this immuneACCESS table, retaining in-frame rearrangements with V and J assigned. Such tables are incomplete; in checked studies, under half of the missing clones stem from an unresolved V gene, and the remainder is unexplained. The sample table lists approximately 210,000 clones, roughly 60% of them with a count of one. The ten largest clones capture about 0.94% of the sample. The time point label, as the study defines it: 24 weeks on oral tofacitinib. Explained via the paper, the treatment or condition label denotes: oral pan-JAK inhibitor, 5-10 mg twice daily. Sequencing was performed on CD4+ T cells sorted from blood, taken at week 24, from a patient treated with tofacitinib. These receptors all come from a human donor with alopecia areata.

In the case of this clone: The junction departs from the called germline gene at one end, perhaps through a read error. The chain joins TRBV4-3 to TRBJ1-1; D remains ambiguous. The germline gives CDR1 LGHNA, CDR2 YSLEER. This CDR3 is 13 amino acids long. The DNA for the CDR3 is TGCGCCAGCAGTCAAGTAGAAGGCGGTGAAGCTTTCTTT. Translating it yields CASSQVEGGEAFF.

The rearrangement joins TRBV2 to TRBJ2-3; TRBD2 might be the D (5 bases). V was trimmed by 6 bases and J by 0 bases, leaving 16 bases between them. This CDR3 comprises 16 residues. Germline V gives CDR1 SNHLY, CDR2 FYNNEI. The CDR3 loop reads CASSPVAGLSTDTQYF. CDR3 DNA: TGTGCCAGCAGCCCAGTAGCCGGACTTAGCACAGATACGCAGTATTTT.

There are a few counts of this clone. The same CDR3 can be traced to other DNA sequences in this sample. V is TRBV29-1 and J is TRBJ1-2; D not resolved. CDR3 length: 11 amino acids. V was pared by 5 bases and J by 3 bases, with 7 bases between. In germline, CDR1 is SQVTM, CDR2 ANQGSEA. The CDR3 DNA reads TGCAGCGTTCGAGGAGACTATGGCTACACCTTC. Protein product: CSVRGDYGYTF.

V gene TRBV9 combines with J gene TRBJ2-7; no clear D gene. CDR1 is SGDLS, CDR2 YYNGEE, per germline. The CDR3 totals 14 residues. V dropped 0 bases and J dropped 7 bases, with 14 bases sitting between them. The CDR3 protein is CASSVEAAGYEQYF. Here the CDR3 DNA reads TGTGCCAGCAGCGTAGAGGCGGCAGGTTATGAGCAGTACTTC.

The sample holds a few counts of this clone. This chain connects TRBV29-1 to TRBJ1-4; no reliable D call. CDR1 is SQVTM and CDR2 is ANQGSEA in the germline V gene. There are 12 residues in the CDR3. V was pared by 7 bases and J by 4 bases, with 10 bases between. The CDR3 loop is CSAAENNEKLFF. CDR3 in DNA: TGCAGCGCCGCCGAAAATAATGAAAAACTGTTTTTT.

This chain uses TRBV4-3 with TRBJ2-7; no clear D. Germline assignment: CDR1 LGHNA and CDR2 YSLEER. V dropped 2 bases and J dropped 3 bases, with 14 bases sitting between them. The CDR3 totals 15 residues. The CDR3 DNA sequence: TGCGCCAGCAGCCAAAGTTACCGGGTGGTCTACGAGCAGTACTTC. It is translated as CASSQSYRVVYEQYF.

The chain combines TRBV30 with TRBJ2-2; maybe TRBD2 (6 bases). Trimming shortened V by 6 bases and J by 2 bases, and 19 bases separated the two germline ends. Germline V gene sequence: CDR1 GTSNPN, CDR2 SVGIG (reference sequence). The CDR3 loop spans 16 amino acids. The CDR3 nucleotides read TGTGCCTGCCTCCGGCGCGGGGTGGGAAACACCGGGGAGCTGTTTTTT. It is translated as CACLRRGVGNTGELFF.

The CDR3 here is CSVAFSTQYF. DNA for the CDR3: TGCAGCGTCGCTTTCTCCACGCAGTATTTT. The chain couples TRBV29-1 to TRBJ2-3; no definite D call. This CDR3 comprises 10 residues. Trimming took off 6 bases at V and 9 bases at J, with 10 bases between the two ends. Germline V lookup: CDR1 SQVTM, CDR2 ANQGSEA.

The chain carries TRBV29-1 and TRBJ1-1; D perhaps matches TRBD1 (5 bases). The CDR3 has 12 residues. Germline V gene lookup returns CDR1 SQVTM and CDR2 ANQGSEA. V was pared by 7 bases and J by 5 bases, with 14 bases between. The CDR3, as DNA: TGCAGCGCCCTAGGGGAGCCAACTGAAGCTTTCTTT. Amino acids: CSALGEPTEAFF.

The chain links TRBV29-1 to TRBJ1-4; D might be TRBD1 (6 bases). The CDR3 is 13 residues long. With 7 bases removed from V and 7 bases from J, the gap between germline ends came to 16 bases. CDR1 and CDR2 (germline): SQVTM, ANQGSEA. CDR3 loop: CSASGGEGEKLFF. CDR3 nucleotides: TGCAGCGCCTCGGGGGGCGAGGGTGAAAAACTGTTTTTT.

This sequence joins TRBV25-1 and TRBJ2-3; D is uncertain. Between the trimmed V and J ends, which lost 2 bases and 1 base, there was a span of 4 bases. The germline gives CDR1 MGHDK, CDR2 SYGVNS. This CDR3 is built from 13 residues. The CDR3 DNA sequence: TGTGCCAGCAGTGAACAGGGCACAGATACGCAGTATTTT. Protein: CASSEQGTDTQYF.

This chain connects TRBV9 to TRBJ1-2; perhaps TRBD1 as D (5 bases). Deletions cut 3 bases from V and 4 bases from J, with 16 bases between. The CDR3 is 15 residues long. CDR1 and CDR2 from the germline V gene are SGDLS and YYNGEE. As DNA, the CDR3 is TGTGCCAGCAGCGCGACCGGGACCCCGGCCTATGGCTACACCTTC. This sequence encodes CASSATGTPAYGYTF.

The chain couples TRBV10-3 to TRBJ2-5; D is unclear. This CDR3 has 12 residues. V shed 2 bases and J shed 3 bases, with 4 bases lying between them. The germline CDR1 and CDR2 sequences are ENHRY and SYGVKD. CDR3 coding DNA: TGTGCCATCAGTGAGGAGAAAGAGACCCAGTACTTC. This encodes CAISEEKETQYF.

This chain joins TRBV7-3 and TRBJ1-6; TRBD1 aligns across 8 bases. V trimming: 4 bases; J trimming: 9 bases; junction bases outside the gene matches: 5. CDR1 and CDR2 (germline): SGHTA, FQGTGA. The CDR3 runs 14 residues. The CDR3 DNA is TGTGCCAGCAGCTCGGGACAGGACTCTTCACCCCTCCACTTT. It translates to CASSSGQDSSPLHF. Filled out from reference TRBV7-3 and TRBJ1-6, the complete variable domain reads GAGVSQTPSNKVTEKGKYVELRCDPISGHTALYWYRQSLGQGPEFLIYFQGTGAADDSGLPNDRFFAVRPEGSVSTLKIQRTERGDSAVYLCASSSGQDSSPLHFGNGTRLTVT.

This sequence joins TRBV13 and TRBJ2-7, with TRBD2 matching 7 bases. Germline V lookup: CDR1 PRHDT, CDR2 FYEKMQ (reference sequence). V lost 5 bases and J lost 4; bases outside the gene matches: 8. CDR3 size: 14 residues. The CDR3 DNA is TGTGCCAGCAGCCTAAGACTAGCAGATTACGAGCAGTACTTC. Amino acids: CASSLRLADYEQYF. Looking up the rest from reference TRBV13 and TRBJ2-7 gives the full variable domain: AAGVIQSPRHLIKEKRETATLKCYPIPRHDTVYWYQQGPGQDPQFLISFYEKMQSDKGSIPDRFSAQQFSDYHSELNMSSLELGDSALYFCASSLRLADYEQYFGPGTRLTVT.

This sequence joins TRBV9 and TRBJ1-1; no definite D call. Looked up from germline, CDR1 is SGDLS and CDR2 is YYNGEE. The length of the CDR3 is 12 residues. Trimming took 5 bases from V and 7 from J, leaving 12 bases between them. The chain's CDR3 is CASSPTGLEAFF. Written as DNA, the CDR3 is TGTGCCAGCAGTCCGACCGGCCTTGAAGCTTTCTTT. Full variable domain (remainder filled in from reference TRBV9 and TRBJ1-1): DSGVTQTPKHLITATGQRVTLRCSPRSGDLSVYWYQQSLDQGLQFLIQYYNGEERAKGNILERFSAQQFPDLHSELNLSSLELGDSALYFCASSPTGLEAFFGQGTRLTVV.

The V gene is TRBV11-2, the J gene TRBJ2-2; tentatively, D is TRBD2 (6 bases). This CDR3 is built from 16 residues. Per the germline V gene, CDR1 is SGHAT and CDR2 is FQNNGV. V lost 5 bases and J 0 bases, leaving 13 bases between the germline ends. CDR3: CASSPGTFANTGELFF. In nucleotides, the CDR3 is TGTGCCAGCAGCCCGGGGACTTTCGCGAACACCGGGGAGCTGTTTTTT.

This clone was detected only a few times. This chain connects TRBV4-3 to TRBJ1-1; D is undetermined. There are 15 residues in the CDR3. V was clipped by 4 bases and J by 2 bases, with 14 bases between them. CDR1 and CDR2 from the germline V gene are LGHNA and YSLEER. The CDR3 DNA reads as TGCGCCAGCAGCCGTACGCTAGGAGGAAACACTGAAGCTTTCTTT. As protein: CASSRTLGGNTEAFF.

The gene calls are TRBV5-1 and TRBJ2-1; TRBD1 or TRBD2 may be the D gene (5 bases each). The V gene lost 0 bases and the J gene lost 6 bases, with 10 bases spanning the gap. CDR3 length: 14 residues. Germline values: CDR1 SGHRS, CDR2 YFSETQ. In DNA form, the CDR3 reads TGCGCCAGCAGCTTGGCCGGGGCCCCCAATGAGCAGTTCTTC. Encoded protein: CASSLAGAPNEQFF.

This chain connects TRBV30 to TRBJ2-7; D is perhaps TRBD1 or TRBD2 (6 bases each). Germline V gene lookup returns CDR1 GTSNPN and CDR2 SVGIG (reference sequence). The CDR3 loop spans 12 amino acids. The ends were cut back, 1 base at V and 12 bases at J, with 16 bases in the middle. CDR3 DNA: TGTGCCTGGAGTGCCCTGGGGGGCCTTCCGTACTTC. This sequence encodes CAWSALGGLPYF.

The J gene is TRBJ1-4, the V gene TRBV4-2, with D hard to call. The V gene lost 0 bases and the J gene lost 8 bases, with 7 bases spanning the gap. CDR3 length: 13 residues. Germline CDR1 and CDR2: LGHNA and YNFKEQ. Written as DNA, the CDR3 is TGTGCCAGCAGCCAAGATCTTCAGGAAAAACTGTTTTTT. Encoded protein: CASSQDLQEKLFF.

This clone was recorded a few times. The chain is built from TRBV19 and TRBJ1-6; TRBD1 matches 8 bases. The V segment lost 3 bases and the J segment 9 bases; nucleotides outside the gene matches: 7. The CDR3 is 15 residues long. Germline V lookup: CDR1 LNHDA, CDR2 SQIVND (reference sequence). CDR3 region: CASSILGQDFSPLHF. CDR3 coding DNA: TGTGCCAGTAGTATTCTGGGACAGGATTTTTCACCCCTCCACTTT. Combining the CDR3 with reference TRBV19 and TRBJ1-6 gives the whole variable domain DGGITQSPKYLFRKEGQNVTLSCEQNLNHDAMYWYRQDPGQGLRLIYYSQIVNDFQKGDIAEGYSVSREKKESFPLTVTSAQKNPTAFYLCASSILGQDFSPLHFGNGTRLTVT.